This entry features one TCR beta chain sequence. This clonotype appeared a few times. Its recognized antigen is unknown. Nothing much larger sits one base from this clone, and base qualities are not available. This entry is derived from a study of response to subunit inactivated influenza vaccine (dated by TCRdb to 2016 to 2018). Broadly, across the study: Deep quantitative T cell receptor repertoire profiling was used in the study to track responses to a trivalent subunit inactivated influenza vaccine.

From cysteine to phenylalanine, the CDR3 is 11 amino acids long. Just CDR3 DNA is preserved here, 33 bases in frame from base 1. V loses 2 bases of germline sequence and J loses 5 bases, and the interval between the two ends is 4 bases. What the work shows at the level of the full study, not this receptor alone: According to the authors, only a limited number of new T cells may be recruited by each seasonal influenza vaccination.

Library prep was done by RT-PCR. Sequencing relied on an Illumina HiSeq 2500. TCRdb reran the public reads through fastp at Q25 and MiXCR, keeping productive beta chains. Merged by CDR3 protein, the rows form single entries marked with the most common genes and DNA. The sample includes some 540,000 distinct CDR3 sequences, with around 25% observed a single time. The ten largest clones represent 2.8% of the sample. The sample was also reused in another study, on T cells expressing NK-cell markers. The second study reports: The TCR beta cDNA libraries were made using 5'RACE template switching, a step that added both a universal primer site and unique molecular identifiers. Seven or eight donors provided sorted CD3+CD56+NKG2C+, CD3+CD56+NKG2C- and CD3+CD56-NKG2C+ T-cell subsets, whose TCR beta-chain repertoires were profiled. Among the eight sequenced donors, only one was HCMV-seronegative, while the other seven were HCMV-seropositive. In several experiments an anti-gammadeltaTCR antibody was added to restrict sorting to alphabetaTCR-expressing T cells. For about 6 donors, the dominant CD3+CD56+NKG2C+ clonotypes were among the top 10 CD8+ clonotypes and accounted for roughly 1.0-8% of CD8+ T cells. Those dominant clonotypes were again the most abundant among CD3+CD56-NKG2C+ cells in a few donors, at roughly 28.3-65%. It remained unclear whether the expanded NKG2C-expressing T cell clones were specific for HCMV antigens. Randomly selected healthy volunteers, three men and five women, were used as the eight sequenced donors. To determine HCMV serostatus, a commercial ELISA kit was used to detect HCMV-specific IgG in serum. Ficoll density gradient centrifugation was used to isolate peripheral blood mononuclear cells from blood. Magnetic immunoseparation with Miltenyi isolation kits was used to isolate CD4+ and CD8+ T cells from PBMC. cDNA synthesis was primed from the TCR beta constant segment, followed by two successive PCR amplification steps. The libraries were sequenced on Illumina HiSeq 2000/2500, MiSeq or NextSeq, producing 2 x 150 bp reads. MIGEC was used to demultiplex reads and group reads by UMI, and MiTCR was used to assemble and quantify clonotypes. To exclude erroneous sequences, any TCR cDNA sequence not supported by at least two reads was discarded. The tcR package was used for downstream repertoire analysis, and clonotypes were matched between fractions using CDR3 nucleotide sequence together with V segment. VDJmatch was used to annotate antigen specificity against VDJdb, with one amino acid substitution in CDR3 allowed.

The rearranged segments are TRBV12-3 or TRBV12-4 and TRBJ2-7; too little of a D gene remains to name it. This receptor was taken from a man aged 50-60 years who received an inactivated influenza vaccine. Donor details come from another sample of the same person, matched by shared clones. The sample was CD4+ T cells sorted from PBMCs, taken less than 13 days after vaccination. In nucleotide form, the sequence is TGTGCCAGCAGTTTATACCACGAGCAGTACTTC. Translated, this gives CASSLYHEQYF.